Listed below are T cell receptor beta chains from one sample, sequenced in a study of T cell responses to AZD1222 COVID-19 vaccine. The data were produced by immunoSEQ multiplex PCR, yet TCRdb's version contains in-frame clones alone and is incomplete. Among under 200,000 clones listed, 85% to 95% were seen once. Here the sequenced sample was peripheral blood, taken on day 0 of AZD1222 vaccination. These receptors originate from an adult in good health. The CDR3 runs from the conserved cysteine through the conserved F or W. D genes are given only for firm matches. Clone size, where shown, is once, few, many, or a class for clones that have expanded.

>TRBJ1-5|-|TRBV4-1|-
CASSLYEDQPQHF
TGCGCCAGCAGTCTATATGAGGATCAGCCCCAGCATTTT
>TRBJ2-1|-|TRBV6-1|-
CASSAQPAGPSRYNEQFF
TGTGCCAGCAGTGCCCAGCCTGCGGGCCCCTCACGATACAATGAGCAGTTCTTC
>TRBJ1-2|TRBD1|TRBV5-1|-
CASSLGQGPYGYTF
TGCGCCAGCAGCTTGGGACAGGGACCATATGGCTACACCTTC
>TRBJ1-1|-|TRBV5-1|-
CASSSRLGTEAFF
TGCGCCAGCAGCTCACGCCTGGGGACTGAAGCTTTCTTT
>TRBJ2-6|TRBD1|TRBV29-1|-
CSVVELTGAGANVLTF
TGCAGCGTTGTGGAACTCACAGGGGCTGGGGCCAACGTCCTGACTTTC
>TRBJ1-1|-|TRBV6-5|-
CASKRGNTEAFF
TGTGCCAGCAAGCGGGGGAACACTGAAGCTTTCTTT
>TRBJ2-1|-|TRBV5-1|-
CASSLVGGFGGRNEQFF
TGCGCCAGCAGCTTGGTCGGTGGGTTCGGGGGGCGAAATGAGCAGTTCTTC
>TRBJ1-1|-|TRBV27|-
CASSLSVQGWGVGTEAFF
TGTGCCAGCAGTTTATCGGTGCAGGGATGGGGGGTAGGCACTGAAGCTTTCTTT
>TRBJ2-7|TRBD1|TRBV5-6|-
CASSFTGQYYEQYF
TGTGCCAGCAGCTTTACGGGACAGTACTACGAGCAGTACTTC
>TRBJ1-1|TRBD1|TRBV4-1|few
CASSPGRTGNTEAFF
TGCGCCAGCAGCCCAGGCAGGACAGGGAACACTGAAGCTTTCTTT
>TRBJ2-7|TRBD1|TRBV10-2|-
CASSDPPGQGSYEQYF
TGCGCCAGCAGTGATCCTCCGGGACAGGGGTCCTACGAGCAGTACTTC
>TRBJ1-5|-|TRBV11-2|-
CASSLDPGPQHF
TGTGCCAGCAGCTTAGACCCGGGGCCCCAGCATTTT
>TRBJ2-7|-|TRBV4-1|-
CASSQDLVGSYEQYF
TGCGCCAGCAGCCAAGATCTTGTAGGCTCCTACGAGCAGTACTTC
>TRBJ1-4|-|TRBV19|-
CASKGGVWEKLFF
TGTGCCAGCAAGGGGGGAGTTTGGGAAAAACTGTTTTTT
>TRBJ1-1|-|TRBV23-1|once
CASRYSGTNTEAFF
TGCGCCAGCAGATACAGCGGAACTAACACTGAAGCTTTCTTT
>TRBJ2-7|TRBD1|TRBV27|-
CASSVRTFRGEQYF
TGTGCCAGCAGTGTTCGGACGTTCAGGGGGGAGCAGTACTTC
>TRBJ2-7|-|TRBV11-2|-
CASSPEDYEQYF
TGTGCCAGCAGCCCGGAAGACTACGAGCAGTACTTC
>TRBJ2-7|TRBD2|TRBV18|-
CASSPRGGYSYEQYF
TGTGCCAGCTCACCACGGGGGGGATACTCCTACGAGCAGTACTTC
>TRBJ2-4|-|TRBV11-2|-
CASRYTGGENIQYF
TGTGCCAGCAGATACACAGGGGGGGAAAACATTCAGTACTTC
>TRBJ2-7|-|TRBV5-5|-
CASSASFGSYYEQYF
TGTGCCAGCAGCGCGAGCTTTGGCAGTTATTACGAGCAGTACTTC
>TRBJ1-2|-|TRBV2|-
CASSARAGSDYGYTF
TGTGCCAGCAGTGCCCGGGCAGGGAGTGACTATGGCTACACCTTC
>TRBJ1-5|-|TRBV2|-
CASSPEGGIQPQHF
TGTGCCAGCAGTCCGGAGGGGGGAATTCAGCCCCAGCATTTT
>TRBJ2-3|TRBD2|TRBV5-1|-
CASSLNGGSTDTQYF
TGCGCCAGCAGTCTCAACGGGGGGAGCACAGATACGCAGTATTTT
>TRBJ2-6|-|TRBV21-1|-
CASSKRSGANVLTF
TGTGCCAGCAGCAAACGCTCTGGGGCCAACGTCCTGACTTTC
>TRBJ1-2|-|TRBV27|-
CASSPGTVNYGYTF
TGTGCCAGCAGTCCAGGGACGGTCAACTATGGCTACACCTTC
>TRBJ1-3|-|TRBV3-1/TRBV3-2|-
CASADSLARNTIYF
TGTGCCAGCGCCGACAGCTTAGCGAGAAACACCATATATTTT
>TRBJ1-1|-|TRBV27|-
CASSKNRATEAFF
TGTGCCAGCAGCAAAAACAGGGCCACTGAAGCTTTCTTT
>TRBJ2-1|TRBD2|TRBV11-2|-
CASSISGRAFSISREQFF
TGTGCCAGCAGCATTAGCGGGAGGGCCTTTTCAATTTCGAGAGAGCAGTTCTTC
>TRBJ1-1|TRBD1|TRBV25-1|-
CASSQQGAQTEAFF
TGTGCCAGCAGCCAACAGGGGGCACAAACTGAAGCTTTCTTT
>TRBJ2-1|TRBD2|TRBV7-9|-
CASSSGLVGEQFF
TGTGCCAGCAGTTCGGGACTAGTTGGTGAGCAGTTCTTC
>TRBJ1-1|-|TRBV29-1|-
CSAGGGWNTEAFF
TGCAGCGCTGGGGGAGGATGGAACACTGAAGCTTTCTTT
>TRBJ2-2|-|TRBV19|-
CASSRDYLLNTGELFF
TGTGCCAGTAGTAGAGACTACCTACTGAACACCGGGGAGCTGTTTTTT
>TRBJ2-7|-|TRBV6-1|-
CASSEDEGTRQYF
TGTGCCAGCAGTGAAGATGAGGGGACCCGGCAGTACTTC
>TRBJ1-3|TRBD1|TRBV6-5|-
CASSRQGNSGNTIYF
TGTGCCAGCAGCCGACAGGGAAACTCTGGAAACACCATATATTTT
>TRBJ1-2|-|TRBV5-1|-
CASSLPSTGPNYGYTF
TGCGCCAGCAGCTTGCCCTCAACAGGGCCTAACTATGGCTACACCTTC
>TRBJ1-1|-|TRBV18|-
CASSPPTGVENTEAFF
TGTGCCAGCTCACCACCCACGGGTGTGGAGAACACTGAAGCTTTCTTT
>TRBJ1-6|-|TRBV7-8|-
CASSLVSPGWSPLHF
TGTGCCAGCAGCTTAGTCTCCCCAGGGTGGTCACCCCTCCACTTT
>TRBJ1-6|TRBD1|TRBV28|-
CASRPQTGSNSPLHF
TGTGCCAGCAGACCCCAGACAGGGAGTAATTCACCCCTCCACTTT
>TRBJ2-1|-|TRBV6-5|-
CASTPFGGEQFF
TGTGCCAGCACTCCCTTCGGGGGTGAGCAGTTCTTC
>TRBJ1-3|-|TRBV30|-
CAWRGGRRRDTIYF
TGTGCCTGGAGGGGCGGGAGGAGAAGGGACACCATATATTTT
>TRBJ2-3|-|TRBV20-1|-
CSASGGADTQYF
TGCAGTGCTAGTGGAGGGGCAGATACGCAGTATTTT
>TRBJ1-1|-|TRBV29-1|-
CSVERQGTTTFF
TGCAGCGTTGAACGGCAGGGGACTACGACTTTCTTT
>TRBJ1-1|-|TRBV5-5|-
CASSFLVSMNTEAFF
TGTGCCAGCAGCTTTTTAGTCAGTATGAACACTGAAGCTTTCTTT
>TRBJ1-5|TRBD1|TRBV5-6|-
CASSPGGQVSSQHF
TGTGCCAGCAGCCCGGGGGGACAGGTGAGCTCCCAGCATTTT
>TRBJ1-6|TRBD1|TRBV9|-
CASSVAGRGNSPLHF
TGTGCCAGCAGCGTAGCGGGCAGGGGGAATTCACCCCTCCACTTT
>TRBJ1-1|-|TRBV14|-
CASSPEIQGAPEAFF
TGTGCCAGCAGCCCAGAAATACAGGGCGCCCCTGAAGCTTTCTTT